This is a list of T cell receptor beta chains from one sample in a study of blood T cell repertoires in COVID-19. Measured with immunoSEQ multiplex PCR; TCRdb has only the in-frame clones, and not every one. Of 250,000 to 350,000 clones in the sample, 89% were seen once. The sample taken for sequencing was peripheral blood. The receptors were gathered from a woman in her thirties or forties who had recovered from COVID-19. The CDR3 runs from the conserved cysteine through the conserved F or W. A D gene is named only where the DNA matches it firmly. Part of the rows lack a size; the others show once, few, many or a class for expanded clones.

V,size,D,J,CDR3,DNA
TRBV11-3,many,NA,TRBJ1-3,CASSFDRLGGNTIYF,TGTGCCAGCAGTTTCGACAGACTCGGCGGAAACACCATATATTTT
TRBV5-4,NA,NA,TRBJ1-4,CASSFQGSANEKLFF,TGTGCCAGCAGTTTCCAGGGTTCGGCTAATGAAAAACTGTTTTTT
TRBV24-1,NA,NA,TRBJ2-2,CATSPRWTALRTGELFF,TGTGCCACCAGCCCGCGATGGACAGCTCTCCGGACCGGGGAGCTGTTTTTT
TRBV27,medium-sized,TRBD2,TRBJ2-1,CASSLIRDYNNNEQFF,TGTGCCAGCAGTTTAATCCGGGACTACAATAACAATGAGCAGTTCTTC
TRBV12-3/TRBV12-4,NA,NA,TRBJ2-7,CASSLANEQYF,TGTGCCAGCAGTTTAGCTAACGAGCAGTACTTC
TRBV6-6,NA,NA,TRBJ2-2,CASTPSGGLIGELFF,TGTGCCAGCACCCCAAGCGGTGGGTTGATAGGGGAGCTGTTTTTT
TRBV7-2,NA,TRBD2,TRBJ2-2,CASSLELAGTGELFF,TGTGCCAGCAGCTTAGAACTAGCGGGCACCGGGGAGCTGTTTTTT
TRBV10-3,NA,NA,TRBJ2-7,CAISGTTAYEQYF,TGTGCCATCTCCGGGACAACTGCCTACGAGCAGTACTTC
TRBV6-6,NA,TRBD2,TRBJ2-7,CASSSPGLVTEQYF,TGTGCCAGCAGTTCCCCGGGACTAGTGACCGAGCAGTACTTC
TRBV2,NA,TRBD1,TRBJ1-4,CASIRGQANEKLFF,TGTGCCAGCATTAGGGGACAGGCTAATGAAAAACTGTTTTTT
TRBV3-1/TRBV3-2,NA,NA,TRBJ2-4,CASSQQSHIQYF,TGTGCCAGCAGCCAGCAGTCCCACATTCAGTACTTC
TRBV6-1,NA,TRBD2,TRBJ2-1,CASSVAGVSYNEQFF,TGTGCCAGCAGTGTAGCGGGAGTCTCCTACAATGAGCAGTTCTTC
TRBV9,NA,TRBD2,TRBJ2-1,CASSTLAGAYNEQFF,TGTGCCAGCAGCACCCTAGCGGGAGCCTACAATGAGCAGTTCTTC
TRBV3-1/TRBV3-2,once,NA,TRBJ2-5,CASSQGGRETQYF,TGTGCCAGCAGCCAAGGGGGCAGGGAGACCCAGTACTTC
TRBV19,NA,TRBD2,TRBJ2-7,CASSISSGTYEQYF,TGTGCCAGTAGTATTTCTAGCGGCACCTACGAGCAGTACTTC
TRBV7-9,once,NA,TRBJ2-7,CASSPSNEQYF,TGTGCCAGCAGCCCATCAAACGAGCAGTACTTC
TRBV4-1,NA,TRBD2,TRBJ2-1,CASSQTGLAGGWDFF,TGCGCCAGCAGCCAGACGGGACTAGCGGGAGGATGGGACTTCTTC
TRBV15,few,NA,TRBJ2-1,CATSRVDRKEEQFF,TGTGCCACCAGCAGAGTAGATAGAAAAGAAGAGCAGTTCTTC
TRBV5-1,once,TRBD1,TRBJ1-6,CASSSGQGSNSPLHF,TGCGCCAGCAGCAGCGGACAGGGGTCCAATTCACCCCTCCACTTT
TRBV7-2,NA,NA,TRBJ1-5,CASSLGSVLQPQHF,TGTGCCAGCAGCTTAGGTTCCGTTTTGCAGCCCCAGCATTTT
TRBV24-1,NA,TRBD1,TRBJ2-5,CATSDSGTGGPGETQYF,TGTGCCACCAGTGATAGTGGGACAGGGGGCCCGGGGGAGACCCAGTACTTC